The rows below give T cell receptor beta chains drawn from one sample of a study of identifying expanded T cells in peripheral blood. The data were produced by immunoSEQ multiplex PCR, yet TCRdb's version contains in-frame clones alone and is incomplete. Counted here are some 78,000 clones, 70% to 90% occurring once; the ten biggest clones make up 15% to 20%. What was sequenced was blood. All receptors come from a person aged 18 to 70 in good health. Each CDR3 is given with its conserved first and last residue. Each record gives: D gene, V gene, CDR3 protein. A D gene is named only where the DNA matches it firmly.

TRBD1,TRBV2,CATQRDRGLYF
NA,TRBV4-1,CASSHEETQYF
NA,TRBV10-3,CAISTENGELFF
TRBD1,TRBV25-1,CASRTGDTGELFF
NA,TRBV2,CASSGLAGELFF
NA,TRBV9,CASSTGPVADTQYF
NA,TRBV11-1,CASSLVSRGTEAFF
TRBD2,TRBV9,CASSVDLAGAYNEQFF
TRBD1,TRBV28,CASSLLGQGMGQYF
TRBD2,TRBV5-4,CASSSGLSSSYNEQFF
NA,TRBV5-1,CASSREPDTGELFF
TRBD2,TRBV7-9,CASSSRTSGGQRYQETQYF
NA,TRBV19,CASRGRTGRTEAFF
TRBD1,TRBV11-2,CASSTGQGNTEAFF
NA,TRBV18,CASSPRGDFEQYF
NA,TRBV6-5,CASSPTPGPYTF
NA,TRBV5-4,CASSPIMNTEAFF
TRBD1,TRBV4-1,CASSQGLDRELGNTIYF
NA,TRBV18,CASSLQGRYYGYTF
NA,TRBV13,CASSLGRIPEAFF
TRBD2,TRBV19,CASSPGGSQETQYF
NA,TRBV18,CASSPILGSNNSPLHF
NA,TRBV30,CAWSRLERMGYEQYF
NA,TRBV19,CASSISGPPGETQYF
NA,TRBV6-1,CASRYRVSNQPQHF
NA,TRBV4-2,CASSSPGSRDEQYF
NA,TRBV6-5,CASSYSIPRGTEAFF
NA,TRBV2,CASSEQGSPDTQYF
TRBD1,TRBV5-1,CATRTGGRNTEAFF